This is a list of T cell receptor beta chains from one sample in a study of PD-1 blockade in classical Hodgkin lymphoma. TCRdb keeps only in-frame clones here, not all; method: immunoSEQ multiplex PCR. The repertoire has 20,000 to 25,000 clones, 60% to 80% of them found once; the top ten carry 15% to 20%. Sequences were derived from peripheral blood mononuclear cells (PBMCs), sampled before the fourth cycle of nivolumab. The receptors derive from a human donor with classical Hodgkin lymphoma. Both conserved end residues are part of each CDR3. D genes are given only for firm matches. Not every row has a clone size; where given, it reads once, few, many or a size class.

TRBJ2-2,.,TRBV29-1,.,TGCAGCGTTGCTTGGGGCGCCGGCACCGGGGAGCTGTTTTTT,CSVAWGAGTGELFF
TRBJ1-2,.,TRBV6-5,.,TGTGCCAGCAGTTACCCAGCAGGCTATGGCTACACCTTC,CASSYPAGYGYTF
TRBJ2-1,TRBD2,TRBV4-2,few,TGTGCCAGCAGCCAAGGGACTAGCTGGTGGAATGAGCAGTTCTTC,CASSQGTSWWNEQFF
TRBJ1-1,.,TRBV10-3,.,TGTGCCATCCAAGGGAACACTGAAGCTTTCTTT,CAIQGNTEAFF
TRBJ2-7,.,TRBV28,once,TGTGCCAGCAGTCCGGGGGATAGGGTTATTGGCGAGCAGTACTTC,CASSPGDRVIGEQYF
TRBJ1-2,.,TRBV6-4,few,TGTGCCAGCAGTCCAGACGGTGGCAACTATGGCTACACCTTC,CASSPDGGNYGYTF
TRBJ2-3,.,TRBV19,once,TGTGCCAGTAGTATAGATTCGGCGGCCAGCACAGATACGCAGTATTTT,CASSIDSAASTDTQYF
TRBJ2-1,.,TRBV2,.,TGTGCCAGCATCCCGGGTTTCGGGGGTGAGCAGTTCTTC,CASIPGFGGEQFF
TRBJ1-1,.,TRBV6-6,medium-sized,TGTGCCAGCAGTACCCCCCGGGCTCGGGAGTACACTGAAGCTTTCTTT,CASSTPRAREYTEAFF
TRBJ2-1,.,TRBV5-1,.,TGCGCCAGCAGCCTAGGGCGGGGAGAAAAGTTCTTC,CASSLGRGEKFF
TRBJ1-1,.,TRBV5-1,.,TGCGCCAGCAGCGAATCAGACAGTCCCACTGAAGCTTTCTTT,CASSESDSPTEAFF
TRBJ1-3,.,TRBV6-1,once,TGTGCCAGCAGTGAACAGGGACACTCTGGAAACACCATATATTTT,CASSEQGHSGNTIYF
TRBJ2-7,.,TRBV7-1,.,TGTGCCAGCAGCTTAGCGGAAGGGTTGGGTACCGAGCAGTACTTC,CASSLAEGLGTEQYF
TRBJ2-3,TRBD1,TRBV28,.,TGTGCCAGCAGTTTACGAGGGGGCGGCACAGATACGCAGTATTTT,CASSLRGGGTDTQYF
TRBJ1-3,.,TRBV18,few,TGTGCCAGCTCAAGAGAAGTTTGGGACACCATATATTTT,CASSREVWDTIYF
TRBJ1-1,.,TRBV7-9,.,TGTGCCAGCAGCTTAGTAGCGGGGGTGAACACTGAAGCTTTCTTT,CASSLVAGVNTEAFF
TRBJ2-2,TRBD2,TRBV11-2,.,TGTGCCAGCAGCTTAACCTATTCTAGCGGGGGTATCACCGGGGAGCTGTTTTTT,CASSLTYSSGGITGELFF
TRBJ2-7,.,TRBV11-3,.,TGTGCCAGCAGCTTAGCCTCCGACTCATCCTACGAGCAGTACTTC,CASSLASDSSYEQYF
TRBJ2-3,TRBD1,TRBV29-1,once,TGCAGCGTTGATTCTCCTACAGGGGTCGATACGCAGTATTTT,CSVDSPTGVDTQYF
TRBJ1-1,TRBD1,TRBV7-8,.,TGTGCCAGCAGCAAAACCAGGGGGGTGAACACTGAAGCTTTCTTT,CASSKTRGVNTEAFF
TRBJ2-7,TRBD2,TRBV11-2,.,TGTGCCAGCAGCTTAGGGACTAGCGGGGGTTCCTACGAGCAGTACTTC,CASSLGTSGGSYEQYF
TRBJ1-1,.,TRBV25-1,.,TGTGCCAGCAGTGGAGGGGTGCTCCTTAAAGCTTTCTTT,CASSGGVLLKAFF
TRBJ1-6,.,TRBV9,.,TGTGCCAGCAGTCCTAGACTTGGGGCCCTCCACTTT,CASSPRLGALHF
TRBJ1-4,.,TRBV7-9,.,TGTGCCAGCAGCTTAGACCTTGGGAAGGTAAAACTGTTTTTT,CASSLDLGKVKLFF
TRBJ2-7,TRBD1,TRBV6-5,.,TGTGCCAGCAGTTACGAGACAGGGGGTTACGAGCAGTACTTC,CASSYETGGYEQYF
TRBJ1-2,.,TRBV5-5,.,TGTGCCAGCAGCATCGAATATGGCAGGGGAGATGGCTACACCTTC,CASSIEYGRGDGYTF
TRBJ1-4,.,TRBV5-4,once,TGTGCCAGCAGTCCGGGGGGAAGAGCTAATGAAAAACTGTTTTTT,CASSPGGRANEKLFF
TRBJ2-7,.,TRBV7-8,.,TGTGCCAGCAGCTTAGTTGTACAAGGCTACGAGCAGTACTTC,CASSLVVQGYEQYF
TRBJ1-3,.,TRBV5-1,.,TGCGCCAGCAGTATAGGGACTGAAGGGGACACCATATATTTT,CASSIGTEGDTIYF
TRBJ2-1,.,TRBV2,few,TGTGCCAGCAGCCGACAGCCTGGGGACAATGAGCAGTTCTTC,CASSRQPGDNEQFF
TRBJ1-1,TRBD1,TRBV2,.,TGTGCCAGCAGTGAAGGCAGGGGGTACACTGAAGCTTTCTTT,CASSEGRGYTEAFF
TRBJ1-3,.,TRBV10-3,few,TGTGCCATCAGTGAGTCCCCAACCTCTGGAAACACCATATATTTT,CAISESPTSGNTIYF
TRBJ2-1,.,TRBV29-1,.,TGCAGCGTCGTGACTGTTCGGACAGCCCCCTACAATGAGCAGTTCTTC,CSVVTVRTAPYNEQFF
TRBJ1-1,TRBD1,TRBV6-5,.,TGTGCCAGCAGGCAGGGACAGGAGGCGATCACTGAAGCTTTCTTT,CASRQGQEAITEAFF
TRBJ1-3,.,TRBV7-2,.,TGTGCCAGCAGCGTAGACAGTCGGGGAAACACCATATATTTT,CASSVDSRGNTIYF
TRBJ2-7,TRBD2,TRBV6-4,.,TGTGCCAGCAGAGAAGGACTAGCGGGGTGGACCTACGAGCAGTACTTC,CASREGLAGWTYEQYF
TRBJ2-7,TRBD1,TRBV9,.,TGTGCCAGCAGCGCCCGACCGACAGGGTGGGTCTACGAGCAGTACTTC,CASSARPTGWVYEQYF
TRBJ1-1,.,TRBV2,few,TGTGCCAGCAGTAAGAACAGGAACACTGAAGCTTTCTTT,CASSKNRNTEAFF
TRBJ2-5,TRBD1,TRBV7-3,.,TGTGCCAGCAGCTTGGGGACAGGGCCCCAAGAGACCCAGTACTTC,CASSLGTGPQETQYF
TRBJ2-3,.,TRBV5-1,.,TGCGCCAGCAAAGACACAATAGATACGCAGTATTTT,CASKDTIDTQYF
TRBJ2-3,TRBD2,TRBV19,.,TGTGCCAGTAGTATGTTGAGCGGGACGAGTGTGGATACGCAGTATTTT,CASSMLSGTSVDTQYF
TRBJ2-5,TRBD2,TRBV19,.,TGTGCCAGTAGTAGACTAGCCCAAGAGACCCAGTACTTC,CASSRLAQETQYF
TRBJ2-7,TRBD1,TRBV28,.,TGTGCCAGCAGTTTATTCTGGGGTCAGGGGGTGCGCTCCTACGAGCAGTACTTC,CASSLFWGQGVRSYEQYF
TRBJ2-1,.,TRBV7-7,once,TGTGCCAGCAGCTTTAGCTCTAGCGACTACAATGAGCAGTTCTTC,CASSFSSSDYNEQFF
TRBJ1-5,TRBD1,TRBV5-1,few,TGCGCCAGCAGCTTGGGGGACAGCCATAGCAATCAGCCCCAGCATTTT,CASSLGDSHSNQPQHF
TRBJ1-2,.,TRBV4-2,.,TGTGCCAGCAGCCGAGACTCGGACAGAGTAAACTATGGCTACACCTTC,CASSRDSDRVNYGYTF
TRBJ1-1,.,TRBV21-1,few,TGTGCCACCAAACCGCGGACTGCGAACACTGAAGCTTTCTTT,CATKPRTANTEAFF
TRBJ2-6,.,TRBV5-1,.,TGCGCCAGCAGCCCTGGGACCCACTCTGGGGCCAACGTCCTGACTTTC,CASSPGTHSGANVLTF
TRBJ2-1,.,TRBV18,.,TGTGCCAGCTCACGCCGACAGTCCCATGAGCAGTTCTTC,CASSRRQSHEQFF
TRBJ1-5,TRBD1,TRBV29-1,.,TGCAGCGTTCAGACAGGGGTTGATCAGCCCCAGCATTTT,CSVQTGVDQPQHF
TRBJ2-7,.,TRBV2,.,TGTGCCAGCAGTCCCTTCTACGAGCAGTACTTC,CASSPFYEQYF
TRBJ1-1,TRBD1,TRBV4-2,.,TGTGCCAGCAGCCAAGAATCGGGGACAGGGCGTCTAGCTTTCTTT,CASSQESGTGRLAFF
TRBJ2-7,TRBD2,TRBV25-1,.,TGTGCCAGCAGTGATCCCTCTAGCGGGAGGGCCTTCGAGCAGTACTTC,CASSDPSSGRAFEQYF
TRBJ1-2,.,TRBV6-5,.,TGTGCCAGCAGCCCGGGTGCGCGTTATGGCTACACCTTC,CASSPGARYGYTF